Shown below are 20 T cell receptor beta chains from a single sample sequenced in a study of cytomegalovirus exposure and HLA in healthy donors. In the PCR, 60 Vbeta and 13 Jbeta primers were used. Using immunoSEQ multiplex PCR, the repertoire was profiled, and TCRdb retains in-frame clones only, with some absent. The sample has approximately 140,000 clones; approximately 84% are singletons. The sequenced sample was PBMCs. The receptors derive from a young woman in good health and CMV-seronegative.

This chain uses TRBV4-1 with TRBJ2-7, with 7 positions matching TRBD2. V was pared by 1 base and J by 7 bases, with 10 bases of the junction left unmatched. The CDR3 has 15 residues. Germline V lookup: CDR1 MGHRA, CDR2 YSYEKL. The CDR3 region is CASSQVRDYRLEQYF. CDR3 coding DNA: TGCGCCAGCAGCCAAGTCCGGGACTACCGTCTGGAGCAGTACTTC.

This chain joins TRBV6-5 and TRBJ2-7; 9 nucleotides agree with TRBD2. The CDR3 extends over 15 amino acids. Germline CDR1 is MNHEY and CDR2 is SVGAGI. J was trimmed by 1 base and V by 5 bases; bases with no gene match: 6. Here the CDR3 reads CASSMSLAGSYEQYF. The CDR3, as DNA: TGTGCCAGCAGTATGTCGCTAGCGGGGTCCTACGAGCAGTACTTC.

The chain links TRBV5-1 to TRBJ1-1; weak D call: TRBD1 (5 bases). The length of the CDR3 is 14 residues. V was clipped by 6 bases and J by 3 bases, with 15 bases between them. CDR1 and CDR2 (germline): SGHRS, YFSETQ. The CDR3 region is CASTGVGGDTEAFF. The CDR3 DNA sequence: TGCGCCAGCACTGGGGTGGGGGGAGACACTGAAGCTTTCTTT.

The CDR3 region is CASSLVSGRVTGELFF. DNA for the CDR3: TGCGCCAGCAGCTTGGTGAGCGGGAGGGTCACCGGGGAGCTGTTTTTT. The chain is built from TRBV5-1 and TRBJ2-2, with 10 bases that match TRBD2. V was clipped by 0 bases and J by 4 bases; unmatched bases: 3. CDR1 SGHRS and CDR2 YFSETQ come from the germline V gene. CDR3 length equals 16 residues.

The chain combines TRBV29-1 with TRBJ1-3; 10 nucleotides match TRBD1. The germline CDR1 and CDR2 sequences are SQVTM and ANQGSEA. The J segment lost 2 bases and the V segment lost 6 bases, leaving 7 bases of the junction unmatched. This CDR3 is built from 15 residues. The chain's CDR3 is CSVSFGQGAGNTIYF. The CDR3 DNA reads TGCAGCGTCTCATTTGGACAGGGGGCTGGAAACACCATATATTTT.

The J gene is TRBJ2-1, the V gene TRBV11-3; a weak D match, TRBD2 (6 bases). V shed 5 bases and J shed 3 bases, with 14 bases lying between them. The germline gives CDR1 SGHNT, CDR2 YENEEA. The CDR3 runs to 15 residues. The CDR3 reads CASSPRTTGYNEQFF. CDR3 in DNA: TGTGCCAGCAGCCCGAGGACTACTGGCTACAATGAGCAGTTCTTC.

V and J are TRBV4-1 and TRBJ2-3, with D possibly being TRBD2 (6 bases). The CDR3 sequence is 16 residues long. With 0 bases removed from V and 2 bases from J, the gap between germline ends came to 12 bases. The germline gives CDR1 MGHRA, CDR2 YSYEKL. CDR3 DNA: TGCGCCAGCAGCCAAGATCTTGGAGGGCTCACAGATACGCAGTATTTT. It yields the protein CASSQDLGGLTDTQYF.

The CDR3 sequence is CAYVEGAQAFF. In nucleotides, the CDR3 is TGTGCTTATGTAGAGGGCGCACAAGCTTTCTTT. The chain links TRBV5-4 to TRBJ1-1; D is unclear. CDR1 and CDR2 from the germline V gene are SGHNT and YYREEE (reference sequence). CDR3 length: 11 residues.

In this sample, this clone turned up once. The chain uses TRBV6-5 and TRBJ2-7; the match to TRBD2 covers 10 bases. V lost 4 bases to trimming and J lost 4 bases; unmatched junction nucleotides: 1. CDR1 is MNHEY and CDR2 is SVGAGI in the germline V gene. The CDR3 runs 13 residues. The CDR3 DNA follows: TGTGCCAGCAGTTCTAGCGGGAGTTACGAGCAGTACTTC. Its translation: CASSSSGSYEQYF.

The CDR3 DNA reads as TGTGCCAGACAGGGGGCGTCTGCAGATACGCAGTATTTT. It translates to CARQGASADTQYF. V and J are TRBV2 and TRBJ2-3; TRBD1 matches at 9 bases. Germline-derived CDR1 and CDR2 are SNHLY and FYNNEI. J lost 4 bases, V lost 9 bases, and 5 bases had no gene match. This CDR3 comprises 13 residues.

V and J are TRBV29-1 and TRBJ2-1; 9 bases line up with TRBD2. The CDR3 loop spans 14 amino acids. Germline V gene lookup returns CDR1 SQVTM and CDR2 ANQGSEA. V lost 4 bases to trimming and J lost 7 bases; unmatched junction nucleotides: 8. CDR3 amino acids: CSVAAASGINEQFF. DNA of the CDR3: TGCAGCGTTGCAGCGGCTAGCGGGATAAATGAGCAGTTCTTC.

This chain links TRBV18 with TRBJ2-1, with 13 bases that match TRBD2. The CDR3 length is 17 residues. V lost 3 bases to trimming and J lost 9 bases; unmatched junction nucleotides: 11. Per the germline V gene, CDR1 is KGHSH and CDR2 is LQKENI. The CDR3 DNA is TGTGCCAGCTCACCGGGGACTAGCGGGAATAGTGGAGTTGAGCAGTTCTTC. Translation: CASSPGTSGNSGVEQFF. Full variable domain (rest looked up from reference TRBV18 and TRBJ2-1): NAGVMQNPRHLVRRRGQEARLRCSPMKGHSHVYWYRQLPEEGLKFMVYLQKENIIDESGMPKERFSAEFPKEGPSILRIQQVVRGDSAAYFCASSPGTSGNSGVEQFFGPGTRLTVL.

This clone was seen more than once but under ten times. The chain recombines TRBV5-1 with TRBJ1-2; TRBD1 is a possible D gene (5 bases). The germline V gene encodes CDR1 SGHRS and CDR2 YFSETQ. V was clipped by 4 bases and J by 6 bases, with 13 bases between them. CDR3 length equals 13 residues. The CDR3 DNA reads as TGCGCCAGCAGCCGTGGGGGAGGGGATGGCTACACCTTC. Translation gives CASSRGGGDGYTF.

The J gene is TRBJ1-5, the V gene TRBV7-2, with D maybe TRBD1 (6 bases). CDR3 size: 13 residues. Germline values: CDR1 SGHTA, CDR2 FQGNSA. V dropped 8 bases and J dropped 5 bases, with 13 bases sitting between them. The CDR3 here is CASCRDIDQPQHF. The CDR3 DNA reads TGTGCCAGCTGCAGGGACATAGATCAGCCCCAGCATTTT.

This clone was recorded only once. The chain is built from TRBV5-1 and TRBJ2-7; 10 bases line up with TRBD2. CDR1 and CDR2 from the germline V gene are SGHRS and YFSETQ. CDR3 size: 14 residues. After removal of 1 base from V and 4 bases from J, the junction contained 2 bases not matched to a gene. Written as DNA, the CDR3 is TGCGCCAGCAGCTTGATACTAGCGGGGTACGAGCAGTACTTC. Amino acids: CASSLILAGYEQYF.

V gene TRBV4-1 combines with J gene TRBJ2-6, with D perhaps matching TRBD1 (6 bases). This CDR3 contains 17 residues. Trimming took 1 base from V and 0 from J, leaving 10 bases between them. Per the germline V gene, CDR1 is MGHRA and CDR2 is YSYEKL. This chain's CDR3 is CASSQGGGSSGANVLTF. CDR3 coding DNA: TGCGCCAGCAGCCAAGGAGGGGGAAGCTCTGGGGCCAACGTCCTGACTTTC.

The V and J genes are TRBV2 and TRBJ2-7; D call uncertain. Germline lookup yields CDR1 SNHLY and CDR2 FYNNEI. This CDR3 has 13 residues. V lost 10 bases to trimming and J lost 4 bases, with 17 bases between them. CDR3 bases: TGTGCCACATACCCTGAGAGTTTTTACGAGCAGTACTTC. This translates into CATYPESFYEQYF.

J is TRBJ2-5 and V is TRBV19; TRBD2 matches 12 bases. The length of the CDR3 is 14 residues. V shed 6 bases and J 4 bases; nucleotides not matched to a gene: 3. Germline lookup yields CDR1 LNHDA and CDR2 SQIVND (reference sequence). CDR3 sequence reads: CASRGTSGLETQYF. The CDR3 bases are TGTGCCAGTAGGGGGACTAGCGGGTTAGAGACCCAGTACTTC.

The genes are TRBV2 and TRBJ2-5, with 12 bases aligning to TRBD2. Germline values: CDR1 SNHLY, CDR2 FYNNEI. With V trimmed by 7 bases and J by 2 bases, 8 bases remained unmatched. The CDR3 has 16 amino acids. CDR3 residues: CASIEGLAGGQETQYF. The CDR3 nucleotides read TGTGCCAGCATTGAGGGGCTAGCGGGAGGGCAAGAGACCCAGTACTTC.

This clone was observed once. The chain recombines TRBV14 with TRBJ2-7; TRBD2 aligns across 11 bases. This CDR3 has 14 residues. The V gene's germline CDR1 is SGHDN and CDR2 FVKESK. Trimming cost V 5 bases and J 6 bases; bases outside gene matches: 6. Here the CDR3 DNA reads TGTGCCAGCAGCGTTTTAGGGACTAGCGGCGAGCAGTACTTC. This encodes CASSVLGTSGEQYF.